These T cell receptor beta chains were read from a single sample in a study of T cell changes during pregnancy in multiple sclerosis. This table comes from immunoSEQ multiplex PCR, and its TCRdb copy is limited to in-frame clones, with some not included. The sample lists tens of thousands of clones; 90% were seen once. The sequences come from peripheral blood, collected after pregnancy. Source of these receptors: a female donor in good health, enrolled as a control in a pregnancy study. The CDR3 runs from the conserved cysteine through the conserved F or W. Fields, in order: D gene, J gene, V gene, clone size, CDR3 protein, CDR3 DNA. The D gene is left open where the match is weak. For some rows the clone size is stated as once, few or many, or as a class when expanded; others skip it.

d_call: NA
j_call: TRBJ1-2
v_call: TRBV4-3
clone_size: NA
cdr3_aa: CASSPGKGGKYGYTF
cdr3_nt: TGCGCCAGCAGCCCTGGGAAAGGAGGCAAGTATGGCTACACCTTC

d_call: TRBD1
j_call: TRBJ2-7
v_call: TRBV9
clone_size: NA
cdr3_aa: CASSVAQPGTGEDEQYF
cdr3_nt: TGTGCCAGCAGCGTAGCCCAACCCGGGACAGGGGAGGACGAGCAGTACTTC

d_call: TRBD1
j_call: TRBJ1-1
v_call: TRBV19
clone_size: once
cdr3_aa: CASTLQGTEAFF
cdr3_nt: TGTGCCAGTACCCTACAGGGGACTGAAGCTTTCTTT

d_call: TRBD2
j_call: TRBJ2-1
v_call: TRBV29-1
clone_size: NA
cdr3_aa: CSGGGGTSGAMTYNEQFF
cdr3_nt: TGCAGCGGGGGGGGCGGGACTAGCGGGGCCATGACCTACAATGAGCAGTTCTTC

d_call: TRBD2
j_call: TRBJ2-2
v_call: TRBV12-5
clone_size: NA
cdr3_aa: CASGSQNGGFGNTGELFF
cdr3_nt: TGTGCTAGTGGTTCCCAAAACGGGGGGTTCGGAAACACCGGGGAGCTGTTTTTT

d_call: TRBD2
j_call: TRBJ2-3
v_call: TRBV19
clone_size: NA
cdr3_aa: CASTRTSGGGTDTQYF
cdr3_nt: TGTGCCAGTACCAGGACTAGCGGGGGGGGCACAGATACGCAGTATTTT

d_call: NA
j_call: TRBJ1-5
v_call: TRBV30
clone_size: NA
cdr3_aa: CAWSPGTTSNQPQHF
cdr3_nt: TGTGCCTGGAGCCCAGGGACAACGAGCAATCAGCCCCAGCATTTT

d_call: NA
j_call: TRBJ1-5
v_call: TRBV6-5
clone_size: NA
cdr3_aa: CASSSRGRGSNQPQHF
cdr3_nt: TGTGCCAGCAGTTCCCGGGGCAGGGGAAGCAATCAGCCCCAGCATTTT

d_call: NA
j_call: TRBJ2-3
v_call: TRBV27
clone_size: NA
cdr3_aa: CASRRSVEGDTQYF
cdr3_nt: TGTGCCAGCCGTCGGAGCGTAGAGGGAGATACGCAGTATTTT

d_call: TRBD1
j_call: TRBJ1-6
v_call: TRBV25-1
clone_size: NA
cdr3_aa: CASRKTGQNNSPLHF
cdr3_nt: TGTGCCAGCAGGAAAACGGGACAGAATAATTCACCCCTCCACTTT

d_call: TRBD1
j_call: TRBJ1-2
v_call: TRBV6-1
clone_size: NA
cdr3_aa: CASITGVAGGRYTF
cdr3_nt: TGTGCCAGCATAACGGGGGTGGCAGGGGGTCGCTACACCTTC

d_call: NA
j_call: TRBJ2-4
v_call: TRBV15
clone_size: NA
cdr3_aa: CATSRDRGLIAKNIQYF
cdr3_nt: TGTGCCACCAGCAGAGATCGAGGACTGATAGCCAAAAACATTCAGTACTTC

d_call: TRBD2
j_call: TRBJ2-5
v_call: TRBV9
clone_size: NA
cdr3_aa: CASSVGASGGRETQYF
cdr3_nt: TGTGCCAGCAGCGTAGGGGCTAGCGGGGGGCGAGAGACCCAGTACTTC

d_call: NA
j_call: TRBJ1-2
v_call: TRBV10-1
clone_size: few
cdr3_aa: CASSESQGRGYTF
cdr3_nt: TGCGCCAGCAGTGAGTCCCAGGGTCGAGGCTACACCTTC

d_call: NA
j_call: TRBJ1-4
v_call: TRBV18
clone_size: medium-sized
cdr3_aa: CASSPDSTNEKLFF
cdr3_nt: TGTGCCAGCTCACCAGACAGCACTAATGAAAAACTGTTTTTT

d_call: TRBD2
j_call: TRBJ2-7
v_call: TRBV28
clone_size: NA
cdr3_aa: CASSRLARPYEQYF
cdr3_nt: TGTGCCAGCAGTCGACTAGCGCGACCCTACGAGCAGTACTTC

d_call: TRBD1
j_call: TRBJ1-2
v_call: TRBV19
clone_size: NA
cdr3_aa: CASSGTGVNYGYTF
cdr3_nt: TGTGCCAGTAGTGGGACAGGGGTAAACTATGGCTACACCTTC

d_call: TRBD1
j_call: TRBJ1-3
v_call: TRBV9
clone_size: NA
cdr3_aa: CASSSLTGITGNTIYF
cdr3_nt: TGTGCCAGCAGCTCTTTGACAGGGATCACTGGAAACACCATATATTTT

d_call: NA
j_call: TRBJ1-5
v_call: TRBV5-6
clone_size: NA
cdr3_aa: CASSSTGTLVEPQHF
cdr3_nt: TGTGCCAGCAGCTCTACCGGGACACTGGTGGAGCCCCAGCATTTT

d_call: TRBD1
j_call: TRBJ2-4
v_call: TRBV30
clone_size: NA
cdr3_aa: CAWSHRGRNIQYF
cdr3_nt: TGTGCCTGGAGTCACAGGGGTCGGAACATTCAGTACTTC

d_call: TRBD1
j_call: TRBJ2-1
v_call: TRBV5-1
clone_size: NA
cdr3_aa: CASSQGPGTGRNNEQFF
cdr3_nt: TGCGCCAGCAGCCAAGGCCCCGGGACAGGGAGGAACAATGAGCAGTTCTTC

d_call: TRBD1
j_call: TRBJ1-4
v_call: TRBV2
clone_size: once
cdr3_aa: CARRDRGREKLFF
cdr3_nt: TGTGCCAGAAGAGACAGGGGGCGCGAAAAACTGTTTTTT

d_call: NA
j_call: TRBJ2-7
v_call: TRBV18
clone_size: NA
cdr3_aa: CASSPWDFVTEQYF
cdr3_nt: TGTGCCAGCTCACCATGGGACTTCGTGACAGAGCAGTACTTC

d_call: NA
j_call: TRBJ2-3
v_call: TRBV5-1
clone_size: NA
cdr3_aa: CASNEQGDTQYF
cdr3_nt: TGCGCCAGCAACGAACAGGGAGATACGCAGTATTTT

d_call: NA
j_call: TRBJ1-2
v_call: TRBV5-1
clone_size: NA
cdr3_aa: CASSLEGPGLYTF
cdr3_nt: TGCGCCAGCAGCTTGGAGGGTCCGGGACTCTACACCTTC

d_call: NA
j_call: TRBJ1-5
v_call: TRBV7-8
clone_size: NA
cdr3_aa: CASSLGADSYSNQPQHF
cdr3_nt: TGTGCCAGCAGCTTGGGGGCGGACAGTTATAGCAATCAGCCCCAGCATTTT

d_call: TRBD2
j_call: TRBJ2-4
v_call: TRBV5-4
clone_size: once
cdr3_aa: CASSWGLAGGPTRDIQYF
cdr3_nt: TGTGCCAGCAGCTGGGGACTAGCGGGGGGTCCCACCAGGGACATTCAGTACTTC

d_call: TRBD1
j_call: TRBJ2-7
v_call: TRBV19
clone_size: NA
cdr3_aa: CASRRTGGQQYF
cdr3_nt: TGTGCCAGTAGGCGGACAGGGGGGCAGCAGTACTTC

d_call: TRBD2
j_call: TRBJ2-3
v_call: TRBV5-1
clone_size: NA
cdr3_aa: CASSPSSGRTDTQYF
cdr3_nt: TGCGCCAGCAGCCCTAGTAGCGGGAGGACAGATACGCAGTATTTT

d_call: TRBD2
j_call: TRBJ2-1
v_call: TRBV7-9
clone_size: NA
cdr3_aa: CASREAARVEQFF
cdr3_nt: TGTGCCAGCCGGGAGGCAGCCCGAGTTGAGCAGTTCTTC

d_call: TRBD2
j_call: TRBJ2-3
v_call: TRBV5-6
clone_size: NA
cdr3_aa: CASSLTASGRRDTQYF
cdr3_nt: TGTGCCAGCAGCTTGACGGCTAGCGGGAGGAGGGATACGCAGTATTTT

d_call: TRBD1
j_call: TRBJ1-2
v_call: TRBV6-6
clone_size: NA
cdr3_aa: CASSEGQRNGYTF
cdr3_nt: TGTGCCAGCAGTGAGGGACAGCGTAATGGCTACACCTTC

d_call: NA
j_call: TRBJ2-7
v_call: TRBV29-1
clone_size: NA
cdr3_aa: CSVEHSYEQYF
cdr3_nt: TGCAGCGTTGAACACTCCTACGAGCAGTACTTC

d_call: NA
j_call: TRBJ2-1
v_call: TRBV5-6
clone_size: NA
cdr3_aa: CASSFTGVIYNEQFF
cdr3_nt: TGTGCCAGCAGCTTCACCGGGGTGATCTACAATGAGCAGTTCTTC

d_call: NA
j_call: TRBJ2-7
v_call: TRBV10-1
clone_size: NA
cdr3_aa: CASMGSSYEQYF
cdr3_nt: TGCGCCAGCATGGGGAGCTCCTACGAGCAGTACTTC

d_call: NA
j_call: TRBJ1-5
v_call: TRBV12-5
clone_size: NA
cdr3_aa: CASGLPRGRKDKPQHF
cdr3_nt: TGTGCTAGTGGTTTGCCTAGAGGACGGAAGGACAAGCCCCAGCATTTT

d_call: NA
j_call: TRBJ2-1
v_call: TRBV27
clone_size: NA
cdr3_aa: CASSRARGFSYNEQFF
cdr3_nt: TGTGCCAGCAGTCGAGCAAGGGGGTTCTCCTACAATGAGCAGTTCTTC

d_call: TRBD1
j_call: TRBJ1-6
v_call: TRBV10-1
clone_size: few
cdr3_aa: CASSDGTGPSPLHF
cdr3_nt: TGCGCCAGCAGTGACGGGACAGGGCCTTCACCCCTCCACTTT

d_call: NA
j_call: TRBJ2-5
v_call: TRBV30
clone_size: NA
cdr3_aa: CAWGLKETQYF
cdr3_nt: TGTGCCTGGGGCCTCAAAGAGACCCAGTACTTC

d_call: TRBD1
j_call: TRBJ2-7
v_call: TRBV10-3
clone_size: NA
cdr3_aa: CAISGGTGGGEQYF
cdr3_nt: TGTGCCATCAGTGGGGGGACAGGGGGCGGCGAGCAGTACTTC

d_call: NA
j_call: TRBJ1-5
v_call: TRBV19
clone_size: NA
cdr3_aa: CASSIDVTAAGWPQHF
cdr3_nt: TGTGCCAGTAGTATAGATGTCACGGCGGCCGGTTGGCCCCAGCATTTT

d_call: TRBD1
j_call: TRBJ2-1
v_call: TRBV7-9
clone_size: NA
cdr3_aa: CASSSWTGSSYNEQFF
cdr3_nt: TGTGCCAGCAGCTCTTGGACAGGGAGCTCCTACAATGAGCAGTTCTTC

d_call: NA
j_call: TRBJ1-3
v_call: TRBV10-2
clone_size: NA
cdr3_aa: CASSVSGSSGNTIYF
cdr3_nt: TGCGCCAGCAGTGTATCGGGAAGCTCTGGAAACACCATATATTTT

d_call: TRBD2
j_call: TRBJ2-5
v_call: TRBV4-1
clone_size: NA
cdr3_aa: CASSLGLAGGPQETQYF
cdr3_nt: TGCGCCAGCAGCCTGGGACTAGCGGGAGGTCCGCAAGAGACCCAGTACTTC

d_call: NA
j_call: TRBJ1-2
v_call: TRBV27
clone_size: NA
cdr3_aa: CASSFADYREDYGYTF
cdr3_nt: TGTGCCAGCAGTTTCGCGGACTACCGAGAGGACTATGGCTACACCTTC

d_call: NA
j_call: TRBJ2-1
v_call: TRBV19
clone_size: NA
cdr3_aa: CASSRASYNEQFF
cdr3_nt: TGTGCCAGTTCCAGGGCCTCCTACAATGAGCAGTTCTTC

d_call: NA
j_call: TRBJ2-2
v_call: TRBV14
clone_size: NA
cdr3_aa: CASSQDLRNTGELFF
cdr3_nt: TGTGCCAGCAGCCAAGATCTACGGAACACCGGGGAGCTGTTTTTT

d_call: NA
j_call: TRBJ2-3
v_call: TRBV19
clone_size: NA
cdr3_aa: CASSPAKDTQYF
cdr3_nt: TGTGCCAGTAGTCCCGCGAAAGATACGCAGTATTTT

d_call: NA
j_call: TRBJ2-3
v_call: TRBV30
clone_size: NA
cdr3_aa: CAWSAIDTQYF
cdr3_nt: TGTGCCTGGAGTGCAATAGATACGCAGTATTTT

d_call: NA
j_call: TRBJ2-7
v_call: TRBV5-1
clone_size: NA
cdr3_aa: CASSLIPGGSSYEQYF
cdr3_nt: TGCGCCAGCAGCTTAATCCCTGGAGGGAGCTCCTACGAGCAGTACTTC

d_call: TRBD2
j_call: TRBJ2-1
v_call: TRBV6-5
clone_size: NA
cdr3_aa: CASRGGGAIGNEQFF
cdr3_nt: TGTGCCAGCAGGGGCGGGGGGGCGATAGGGAATGAGCAGTTCTTC